This T cell receptor beta chain was captured in a study of cytomegalovirus exposure and HLA in healthy donors. Findings and caveats of the study: A prior analysis recorded that most TCR beta V segments were productive about 87% or about 30% of the time.

The CDR3 is made up of 13 amino acids. Looked up from germline, CDR1 is KGHSH and CDR2 is LQKENI. J was trimmed by 2 bases and V by 3 bases; bases with no gene match: 1. About this clone itself: Its antigen is unknown.

Donors consisted of healthy bone marrow donors. The PCR employed 60 Vbeta primers together with 13 Jbeta primers. Clones were sequenced by immunoSEQ multiplex PCR, and TCRdb holds only the in-frame ones, with some missing. The sample lists 150,000 to 200,000 clones, 80% to 90% occurring once. The V gene is TRBV18, the J gene TRBJ2-7; TRBD1 matches 7 bases. Sequenced: PBMCs. This receptor was obtained from a man younger than 35 in good health and CMV-seropositive. Written as DNA, the CDR3 is TGTGCCAGCTCACCGGGACAGACCTACGAGCAGTACTTC. Translation gives CASSPGQTYEQYF.